The clone carrying this T cell receptor beta chain appeared a few times. Antigen unknown. The length of the CDR3 is 16 residues. With V trimmed by 6 bases and J by 4 bases, 14 bases remained unmatched. Germline lookup yields CDR1 DFQATT and CDR2 SNEGSKA (reference sequence). The sample comes from a study of T cells in Graves' hyperthyroidism and ophthalmopathy. General study results and limits: Onset of ophthalmopathy came a median approximately 6.9 months after the model predicted it.

Amplification of TCR beta CDR3 regions used RNA as the template. First-round RT-PCR of the TCR CDR3 relied on the HTBI primer set. TCRdb analysed the multiplex PCR reads with MiXCR anew, one entry per CDR3 protein. The sample includes roughly 350,000 distinct CDR3 sequences, approximately 14% of them seen just once. The genes are TRBV20-1 and TRBJ2-3; 9 bases are a match to TRBD1. Material for sequencing was blood. The clonotype originates from a woman in her twenties or thirties with Graves' hyperthyroidism. The CDR3, as DNA: TGCAGTGCAAGTCCCTCGGACAGGGGAACTTCAGATACGCAGTATTTT. Its translation is CSASPSDRGTSDTQYF.